Listed below are T cell receptor beta chains from one sample, sequenced in a study of blood T cell repertoires in COVID-19. Clones were read by immunoSEQ multiplex PCR, and TCRdb kept only the in-frame ones, dropping some. The profile shows 150,000 to 200,000 clones, 89% of them singletons. Sequencing was done on a sample of PBMCs or T cells enriched from blood (not recorded which). These receptors all stem from a woman aged 18-29 years who had recovered from COVID-19. The CDR3 runs from the conserved cysteine through the conserved F or W. A D gene is named only where the DNA matches it firmly. The size field is filled for only some rows; it gives once, few, many or a size class.

v_call,j_call,cdr3_length,d_call,clone_size,cdr3_nt,cdr3_aa
TRBV15,TRBJ2-1,15,.,few,TGTGCCACCAGCGGACGAGGGGGAGGGCCGGATGAGCAGTTCTTC,CATSGRGGGPDEQFF
TRBV10-3,TRBJ2-3,14,TRBD2,.,TGTGCCATCAGTTTAGCGGGGGGCACAGATACGCAGTATTTT,CAISLAGGTDTQYF
TRBV9,TRBJ2-7,14,.,.,TGTGCCAGCAGCGTAGGGCAGGGAACCTACGAGCAGTACTTC,CASSVGQGTYEQYF
TRBV11-3,TRBJ2-2,19,.,.,TGTGCCAGCAGCTTAGTTAAGGGCTCCGGGACACTCAACACCGGGGAGCTGTTTTTT,CASSLVKGSGTLNTGELFF
TRBV6-4,TRBJ2-1,15,TRBD2,.,TGTGCCAGCAGTGACGTAGCGGGGTCCTACAATGAGCAGTTCTTC,CASSDVAGSYNEQFF
TRBV30,TRBJ2-7,12,TRBD2,once,TGTGCCTGGATAGGCGGGAGGGGCGAGCAGTACTTC,CAWIGGRGEQYF
TRBV27,TRBJ2-2,16,.,once,TGTGCCAGCAGTTCCCGATCTCAGGGTGTCGCCGGGGAGCTGTTTTTT,CASSSRSQGVAGELFF
TRBV6-5,TRBJ1-1,15,TRBD1,once,TGTGCCAGCAGTCCCCGGGAGGGGGCCGGGGCTGAAGCTTTCTTT,CASSPREGAGAEAFF
TRBV6-2/TRBV6-3,TRBJ2-1,14,TRBD1,.,TGTGCCAGCAGCTACTGGACAGGGGGGAATGAGCAGTTCTTC,CASSYWTGGNEQFF
TRBV29-1,TRBJ1-1,13,TRBD1,.,TGCAGCGTTGAACCGGGACAGGAGAACCTAGCTTTCTTT,CSVEPGQENLAFF
TRBV30,TRBJ2-5,14,TRBD2,.,TGTGCCTGGAGTGTTGCTAGCGGGAAGGAGACCCAGTACTTC,CAWSVASGKETQYF
TRBV5-4,TRBJ2-7,15,.,.,TGTGCCAGCAGCTTGGTCCCTAGCTCCGGAGGCGAGCAGTACTTC,CASSLVPSSGGEQYF
TRBV5-4,TRBJ1-1,14,.,.,TGTGCCAGCAGGGGGGGGAGATCGAACACTGAAGCTTTCTTT,CASRGGRSNTEAFF
TRBV4-3,TRBJ2-5,16,TRBD1,.,TGCGCCAGCAGCCCAGGCCGTACAGGGGCTCAAGAGACCCAGTACTTC,CASSPGRTGAQETQYF
TRBV5-8,TRBJ1-6,15,.,.,TGTGCCAGCAGCCTGGAGACAGGTTATAATTCACCCCTCCACTTT,CASSLETGYNSPLHF
TRBV19,TRBJ1-1,15,.,.,TGTGCCAGTAGAACGAGGGGGTCGAGTGCCACTGAAGCTTTCTTT,CASRTRGSSATEAFF
TRBV27,TRBJ1-2,15,TRBD1,once,TGTGCCAGCAGTAAGGGACAGGGTTACAACTATGGCTACACCTTC,CASSKGQGYNYGYTF
TRBV25-1,TRBJ1-1,15,.,.,TGTGCCAGCAGTTTAGCCAGGGGTCCGAACACTGAAGCTTTCTTT,CASSLARGPNTEAFF
TRBV21-1,TRBJ2-1,15,.,.,TGTGCCAGCAGAACCTACAGGGGGCGCAACCATGAGCAGTTCTTC,CASRTYRGRNHEQFF
TRBV6-5,TRBJ2-3,11,.,.,TGTGCCAGCAGTTACCTTTATACGCAGTATTTT,CASSYLYTQYF
TRBV25-1,TRBJ2-5,14,.,once,TGTGCCAGCAGTCGCGGAATAGGGGAAGAGACCCAGTACTTC,CASSRGIGEETQYF
TRBV4-1,TRBJ2-1,14,TRBD2,.,TGCGCCAGCAGCCAAGATGGGGGGGTGCCGGGGGAGTTCTTC,CASSQDGGVPGEFF
TRBV29-1,TRBJ2-5,16,.,.,TGCAGCGTTGAAGGCTCAGGGGAGACGACGCAAGAGACCCAGTACTTC,CSVEGSGETTQETQYF
TRBV6-1,TRBJ1-1,14,.,.,TGTGCCAGCAGTGAAGCGTCAGGGGCGCGGGAAGCTTTCTTT,CASSEASGAREAFF
TRBV7-9,TRBJ1-3,16,.,.,TGTGCCAGCAGCTTAGGGGGAGATATCTCTGGAAACACCATATATTTT,CASSLGGDISGNTIYF
TRBV4-3,TRBJ2-1,18,TRBD2,.,TGCGCCAGCAGCCAAGATAGTTCACTAGCGGGAGGGTACAATGAGCAGTTCTTC,CASSQDSSLAGGYNEQFF
TRBV28,TRBJ1-6,14,.,.,TGTGCCAGCAGTTTACGGTCCCAAATTTCACCCCTCCACTTT,CASSLRSQISPLHF
TRBV28,TRBJ2-7,13,.,.,TGTGCCAGCAGTTTATTGAGGGCGGGCGAGCAGTACTTC,CASSLLRAGEQYF
TRBV28,TRBJ2-3,15,.,.,TGTGCCAGCAGTCCCACTAGGGTCGGGACAGATACGCAGTATTTT,CASSPTRVGTDTQYF
TRBV19,TRBJ1-6,16,TRBD1,.,TGTGCCAGTAGTATAGGAGGCGGCAGGGGGAATTCACCCCTCCACTTT,CASSIGGGRGNSPLHF
TRBV27,TRBJ1-2,16,TRBD1,.,TGTGCCAGCAGTCCAGGGACAGGGCGATCCGACTATGGCTACACCTTC,CASSPGTGRSDYGYTF
TRBV6-5,TRBJ2-1,15,.,.,TGTGCCAGCAGTTACAGGTTTCCGAGGGAGAATGAGCAGTTCTTC,CASSYRFPRENEQFF
TRBV11-2,TRBJ2-2,17,.,.,TGTGCCAGCAGCTTAGTACGGGCGGGGTTCGACACCGGGGAGCTGTTTTTT,CASSLVRAGFDTGELFF
TRBV29-1,TRBJ2-3,13,.,.,TGCAGCTTTAACGCGATCAGCACAGATACGCAGTATTTT,CSFNAISTDTQYF
TRBV7-3,TRBJ2-1,16,TRBD1,.,TGTGCCAGCAGCTTACTCCCGGGACAGGGGAAAAATGAGCAGTTCTTC,CASSLLPGQGKNEQFF
TRBV12-3/TRBV12-4,TRBJ2-1,13,TRBD1,.,TGTGCCAGCAGTTGGGACAGAATTAATGAGCAGTTCTTC,CASSWDRINEQFF
TRBV5-8,TRBJ1-5,15,.,.,TGTGCCAGCAGAGGAGGGCGAGTTAGCAATCAGCCCCAGCATTTT,CASRGGRVSNQPQHF
TRBV7-9,TRBJ2-1,14,TRBD2,.,TGTGCCAGCACTCCGACTAGCGGGAGGGGTGAGCAGTTCTTC,CASTPTSGRGEQFF
TRBV9,TRBJ2-2,14,.,few,TGTGCCAGCAGCGTAACGGGAAACACCGGGGAGCTGTTTTTT,CASSVTGNTGELFF
TRBV4-2,TRBJ1-4,16,.,.,TGTGCCAGCAGCCCGCCCCGGGGATGGGGTAATGAAAAACTGTTTTTT,CASSPPRGWGNEKLFF
TRBV27,TRBJ1-2,12,.,.,TGTGCCAGCGCGGACTCACCGGGCGGCTACACCTTC,CASADSPGGYTF
TRBV5-6,TRBJ2-7,14,.,few,TGTGCCAGCAGCGCGGACACCTTACATATCGAGCAGTACTTC,CASSADTLHIEQYF
TRBV10-2,TRBJ2-6,18,.,once,TGCGCCAGCAGTGAGTCCAGGGCAGCTATCTCTGGGGCCAACGTCCTGACTTTC,CASSESRAAISGANVLTF